This T cell receptor beta chain is from a study of T cells in Graves' hyperthyroidism and ophthalmopathy. CDR3 length equals 16 residues. CDR1 and CDR2 (germline): ENHRY, SYGVKD. V lost 8 bases to trimming and J lost 3 bases, with 19 bases between them. RNA transcripts gave rise to amplified TCR beta CDR3 regions. HTBI primers drove first-round RT-PCR of the TCR CDR3. MiXCR, run by TCRdb on the multiplex PCR reads, gives a single entry per CDR3 protein. The table shows roughly 300,000 distinct CDR3 sequences, with approximately 14% occurring only once. Study-level points and caveats: Most thyroid-expanded clonotypes above 0.001 were also found in blood. Model output signaled ophthalmopathy a median approximately six months ahead of onset.

This clonotype was observed a handful of times. The antigen is undetermined. Stable disease denoted Graves' hyperthyroidism without ophthalmopathy progression within 18 months. The chain carries TRBV10-3 and TRBJ2-2; no definite D call. Sequencing used blood. The TCR comes from a woman aged 25 to 39 with Graves' hyperthyroidism. The CDR3 reads CAIYPGSGVDTGELFF. The CDR3 DNA reads TGTGCCATCTACCCAGGCTCAGGAGTGGACACCGGGGAGCTGTTTTTT.